A single sample is the source of the 6 T cell receptor beta chains below, sequenced in a study of cytomegalovirus exposure and HLA in healthy donors. Primers for the PCR totalled 60 Vbeta and 13 Jbeta. This table comes from immunoSEQ multiplex PCR, and its TCRdb copy is limited to in-frame clones, with some not included. The sample lists approximately 130,000 clones; roughly 80% were seen once. The material sequenced was PBMCs. The receptor source for this set is a woman in her thirties or forties in good health and CMV-seronegative.

V usage is TRBV9 and J usage is TRBJ1-2, with D perhaps TRBD1 (5 bases). This CDR3 comprises 18 residues. V was cut by 4 bases and J by 2 bases, with 24 bases left in between. Germline CDR1 is SGDLS and CDR2 is YYNGEE. Written as DNA, the CDR3 is TGTGCCAGCAGCTTAACCGCCGAACAAGGGGTCCTGAACTATGGCTACACCTTC. Translation gives CASSLTAEQGVLNYGYTF.

The chain recombines TRBV5-1 with TRBJ2-5, with 13 bases that match TRBD2. V gave up 0 bases and J gave up 2 bases; unmatched junction bases: 1. The germline V gene encodes CDR1 SGHRS and CDR2 YFSETQ. The CDR3 loop spans 16 amino acids. Here the CDR3 DNA reads TGCGCCAGCAGCTTGGGACTAGCGGGGGGTCAAGAGACCCAGTACTTC. Protein product: CASSLGLAGGQETQYF.

The gene calls are TRBV27 and TRBJ2-7, with 11 bases matching TRBD2. V was pared by 5 bases and J by 1 base, with 1 base of the junction left unmatched. The germline CDR1 and CDR2 sequences are MNHEY and SMNVEV (reference sequence). This CDR3 is 14 amino acids long. CDR3 amino acids: CASSPSGRSYEQYF. The CDR3 DNA sequence: TGTGCCAGCAGTCCTAGCGGGAGGTCCTACGAGCAGTACTTC.

This sequence joins TRBV18 and TRBJ2-7; tentatively, D is TRBD1 (7 bases). This CDR3 has 15 amino acids. Trimming shortened V by 3 bases and J by 6 bases, and 18 bases separated the two germline ends. In germline, CDR1 is KGHSH, CDR2 LQKENI. CDR3 in DNA: TGTGCCAGCTCACCGAGGCAGGGGGGATCGGGCGAGCAGTACTTC. It specifies CASSPRQGGSGEQYF.

There are a few counts of this clone. The rearrangement links TRBV4-1 to TRBJ2-7; the match to TRBD1 covers 7 bases. CDR1 and CDR2 (germline): MGHRA, YSYEKL. This CDR3 contains 14 residues. V lost 5 bases, J lost 1 base, and 5 bases stayed unmatched. CDR3 nucleotides: TGCGCCAGCAGCTTACCGGGACAGTCCTACGAGCAGTACTTC. Its protein product is CASSLPGQSYEQYF.

This clone was seen a handful of times. V is TRBV5-1 and J is TRBJ2-2; tentatively, D is TRBD1 (6 bases). V lost 6 bases to trimming and J lost 6 bases, with 18 bases between them. From germline, CDR1 is SGHRS and CDR2 YFSETQ. This CDR3 is 15 amino acids long. CDR3 loop: CASMTGPAPSGELFF. For the CDR3, the DNA is TGCGCCAGCATGACAGGACCAGCTCCATCCGGGGAGCTGTTTTTT.